This passage covers 26 T cell receptor beta chains from one sample sequenced in a study of cytomegalovirus exposure and HLA in healthy donors. 60 Vbeta and 13 Jbeta primers were used in PCR. The repertoire was sequenced with immunoSEQ multiplex PCR; TCRdb's copy has only in-frame clones and lacks some. Among 150,000 to 200,000 clones, approximately 88% were seen once, and the ten largest hold 1.2%. The sequencing sample was made of PBMCs. These receptor sequences come from a boy aged 2 to 10 in good health and CMV-seronegative.

This sequence joins TRBV6-1 and TRBJ1-2; D not certain. The V end lost 4 bases, the J end lost 5 bases, and 8 bases lay between the germline ends. CDR1 is MNHNS, CDR2 SASEGT, per germline. CDR3 length: 12 amino acids. The CDR3 region is CASSGNGYGYTF. The CDR3 bases are TGTGCCAGCAGTGGTAACGGGTATGGCTACACCTTC.

J is TRBJ2-2 and V is TRBV28; 9 bases fit TRBD2. Trimming cost V 6 bases and J 4 bases; bases outside gene matches: 9. Germline V gene sequence: CDR1 MDHEN, CDR2 SYDVKM. The CDR3 totals 16 residues. CDR3 sequence (DNA): TGTGCCAGCAGAACTAGCGGGCGAGGGGTCACCGGGGAGCTGTTTTTT. Translation: CASRTSGRGVTGELFF.

The chain combines TRBV29-1 with TRBJ1-3; no clear D. Germline loops: CDR1 SQVTM, CDR2 ANQGSEA. The V and J ends lost 7 bases and 0 bases respectively, with 4 bases between them. CDR3 length: 11 amino acids. CDR3 nucleotide sequence: TGCAGCGGTTACTCTGGAAACACCATATATTTT. It is translated as CSGYSGNTIYF.

This clone was seen a single time. The V call is TRBV5-1, the J call TRBJ1-1, with 10 bases fitting TRBD1. CDR1 SGHRS and CDR2 YFSETQ come from the germline V gene. The CDR3 has 14 amino acids. J gave up 5 bases and V 4 bases, and 5 bases lay outside the gene matches. DNA for the CDR3: TGCGCCAGCAGCCCCGGACAGGGGGGGACTGAAGCTTTCTTT. Translation gives CASSPGQGGTEAFF.

In this sample, this clone turned up once. V and J are TRBV23-1 and TRBJ2-6; D not resolved. TRBV23-1 is an ORF, with its function uncertain. Trimming cost V 2 bases and J 0 bases, with 11 bases left between them. The CDR3 has 17 residues. In DNA, the CDR3 is TGCGCCAGCAGTCAAGAGACTTCGAGCTCTGGGGCCAACGTCCTGACTTTC. This codes for CASSQETSSSGANVLTF.

The J gene is TRBJ2-1, the V gene TRBV11-3, with D maybe TRBD2 (5 bases). The CDR3 runs to 13 residues. Germline assignment: CDR1 SGHNT and CDR2 YENEEA. Trimming took off 5 bases at V and 6 bases at J, with 11 bases between the two ends. The CDR3 region has the DNA TGTGCCAGCAGCCCCGGACTCGCCAATGAGCAGTTCTTC. Translation: CASSPGLANEQFF.

The rearrangement joins TRBV7-2 to TRBJ2-7; 12 nucleotides align to TRBD2. This CDR3 is 16 amino acids long. J lost 7 bases, V lost 2 bases, and 9 bases had no gene match. Germline V gene sequence: CDR1 SGHTA, CDR2 FQGNSA. The CDR3 sequence: CASSLSLAGGPKEQYF. For the CDR3, the DNA is TGTGCCAGCAGCTTAAGTCTAGCGGGAGGGCCAAAGGAGCAGTACTTC.

The DNA for the CDR3 is TGCGCCAGCAGCTTACCACAAACAAACACCATATATTTT. Translation: CASSLPQTNTIYF. The chain uses TRBV5-1 and TRBJ1-3; D is ambiguous. The CDR3 totals 13 residues. Germline CDR1 reads SGHRS; CDR2 reads YFSETQ. V was pared by 2 bases and J by 6 bases, with 9 bases between.

The J gene is TRBJ2-5, the V gene TRBV7-6; D may be TRBD2 (5 bases). Germline lookup yields CDR1 SGHVS and CDR2 FNYEAQ. The CDR3 is 16 residues long. V was cut by 5 bases and J by 1 base, with 17 bases left in between. In DNA form, the CDR3 reads TGTGCCAGCAGCCCGAGGGTAGTGGCTTTCCAAGAGACCCAGTACTTC. Amino acids: CASSPRVVAFQETQYF.

CDR3 protein: CASSLATGVATGELFF. In DNA form, the CDR3 reads TGTGCCAGCAGCTTGGCGACAGGGGTAGCCACCGGGGAGCTGTTTTTT. This sequence joins TRBV11-3 and TRBJ2-2, with 8 bases lining up with TRBD1. The ends lost 3 bases at V and 4 bases at J; junction bases unmatched: 7. Germline V gene data show CDR1 as SGHNT and CDR2 as YENEEA. CDR3 length equals 16 residues.

This clone came up once. The gene calls are TRBV2 and TRBJ1-1; 11 bases map to TRBD1. CDR3 length: 17 amino acids. V lost 3 bases to trimming and J lost 3 bases; unmatched junction nucleotides: 9. Germline CDR1 reads SNHLY; CDR2 reads FYNNEI. In DNA, the CDR3 is TGTGCCAGCAGTGAGTTTGGACAGGGGGCTGCGGACACTGAAGCTTTCTTT. Translating gives CASSEFGQGAADTEAFF.

J is TRBJ1-5 and V is TRBV30; tentatively, D is TRBD1 (5 bases). This CDR3 has 14 residues. Germline loops: CDR1 GTSNPN, CDR2 SVGIG (reference sequence). Trimming shortened V by 4 bases and J by 2 bases, and 12 bases separated the two germline ends. This CDR3 reads CAWNPGNRNQPQHF. The CDR3 DNA reads TGTGCCTGGAACCCAGGGAATCGCAATCAGCCCCAGCATTTT.

The genes are TRBV20-1 and TRBJ1-3, with D possibly being TRBD1 (5 bases). The V gene's germline CDR1 is DFQATT and CDR2 SNEGSKA (reference sequence). V was cut by 4 bases and J by 8 bases, with 9 bases left in between. The CDR3 runs 11 residues. CDR3 coding DNA: TGCAGTGCTAAACGACAGTACACCATATATTTT. Translated, it gives CSAKRQYTIYF.

This chain joins TRBV5-8 and TRBJ2-5, with 9 bases matching TRBD1. CDR1 and CDR2 from the germline V gene are SGHTS and YDEGEE. This CDR3 spans 15 amino acids. J lost 4 bases, V lost 3 bases, and 7 bases had no gene match. The CDR3 DNA sequence: TGTGCCAGCAGCTCTCGGGACAGGGTGGGAGAGACCCAGTACTTC. Amino acid sequence: CASSSRDRVGETQYF. The full variable domain, with the rest looked up from reference TRBV5-8 and TRBJ2-5, is EAGVTQSPTHLIKTRGQQATLRCSPISGHTSVYWYQQALGLGLQFLLWYDEGEERNRGNFPPRFSGRQFPNYSSELNVNALELEDSALYLCASSSRDRVGETQYFGPGTRLLVL.

This chain links TRBV5-1 with TRBJ2-1, with TRBD1 matching over 8 bases. The CDR3 runs to 20 residues. CDR1 SGHRS and CDR2 YFSETQ come from the germline V gene. The trim removed 0 bases at V and 2 bases at J, leaving 16 bases unmatched. As DNA, the CDR3 is TGCGCCAGCAGCTTGGGATGGAGGGCGACAGGGGTTGGAACCTACAATGAGCAGTTCTTC. Protein product: CASSLGWRATGVGTYNEQFF.

This chain links TRBV27 with TRBJ2-5; 7 bases map to TRBD2. The V gene's germline CDR1 is MNHEY and CDR2 SMNVEV (reference sequence). The CDR3 is 16 residues long. With 9 bases clipped from V and 8 bases from J, the junction kept 21 bases outside the gene matches. The CDR3 protein is CARYLWASGPSITQYF. CDR3 bases: TGTGCCAGATACTTATGGGCTAGCGGACCATCCATCACCCAGTACTTC.

This chain connects TRBV5-1 to TRBJ2-3, with D tentatively TRBD2 (6 bases). Between the trimmed V and J ends, which lost 4 bases and 6 bases, there was a span of 9 bases. Germline V gene sequence: CDR1 SGHRS, CDR2 YFSETQ. The CDR3 extends over 12 amino acids. The CDR3 nucleotides read TGCGCCAGCAGCCGCCGGGGGGATACGCAGTATTTT. It encodes CASSRRGDTQYF.

The chain recombines TRBV13 with TRBJ2-6; 10 bases match TRBD2. Trimming at V came to 5 bases and at J to 0 bases, leaving 4 bases not matched to a gene. Germline assignment: CDR1 PRHDT and CDR2 FYEKMQ (reference sequence). The length of the CDR3 is 17 residues. The DNA of the CDR3 is TGTGCCAGCAGCCTTAGCGGGAGGTCCTCTGGGGCCAACGTCCTGACTTTC. Encoded protein: CASSLSGRSSGANVLTF.

The rearrangement uses TRBV5-1 and TRBJ2-1; 8 bases map to TRBD2. The CDR3 runs 13 residues. With 6 bases clipped from V and 8 bases from J, the junction kept 7 bases outside the gene matches. Per the germline V gene, CDR1 is SGHRS and CDR2 is YFSETQ. CDR3 DNA sequence: TGCGCCAGCACCCGGGAGGGCCTAGATGAGCAGTTCTTC. Translated, it gives CASTREGLDEQFF. Full variable domain (outside the CDR3, taken from reference TRBV5-1 and TRBJ2-1): KAGVTQTPRYLIKTRGQQVTLSCSPISGHRSVSWYQQTPGQGLQFLFEYFSETQRNKGNFPGRFSGRQFSNSRSEMNVSTLELGDSALYLCASTREGLDEQFFGPGTRLTVL.

This sequence joins TRBV27 and TRBJ1-3; no definite D call. The CDR3 sequence is 15 residues long. The V gene lost 3 bases and the J gene lost 0 bases, with 9 bases spanning the gap. Germline CDR1 MNHEY, CDR2 SMNVEV (reference sequence). The CDR3 region is CASSFGENSGNTIYF. The CDR3 region has the DNA TGTGCCAGCAGTTTTGGGGAGAACTCTGGAAACACCATATATTTT.

This clone was counted a single time. The V call is TRBV7-9, the J call TRBJ2-5; 9 nucleotides match TRBD2. The V gene's germline CDR1 is SEHNR and CDR2 FQNEAQ (reference sequence). The CDR3 runs to 13 residues. CDR3 protein: CDHSGGIEETQYF. Here the CDR3 DNA reads TGTGACCATAGCGGGGGCATTGAAGAGACCCAGTACTTC.

The genes are TRBV4-3 and TRBJ2-1, with 10 nucleotides matching TRBD2. Trimming took 3 bases from V and 6 from J; bases not matched to a gene: 5. This CDR3 region has 15 residues. The germline V gene has CDR1 LGHNA and CDR2 YSLEER. In nucleotides, the CDR3 is TGCGCCAGCAGCCATAGCGGGAGGTCGGCCAATGAGCAGTTCTTC. Translation gives CASSHSGRSANEQFF.

The rearrangement uses TRBV27 and TRBJ2-1, with 7 bases fitting TRBD2. The CDR3 is 18 amino acids. Germline CDR1 and CDR2: MNHEY and SMNVEV (reference sequence). V was pared by 0 bases and J by 10 bases, with 18 bases of the junction left unmatched. The CDR3 coding sequence is TGTGCCAGCAGTTTATCGACACTCCTGGGGAGGGTCGAAAGCGAGCAGTTCTTC. Protein: CASSLSTLLGRVESEQFF.

The V and J genes are TRBV4-1 and TRBJ1-5; 8 nucleotides align to TRBD1. The trim removed 0 bases at V and 6 bases at J, leaving 4 bases unmatched. Per germline, CDR1 MGHRA and CDR2 YSYEKL. The CDR3 totals 15 residues. The CDR3 DNA is TGCGCCAGCAGCCAAGACCAGGGGGCCAGTCAGCCCCAGCATTTT. This encodes CASSQDQGASQPQHF.

This sequence joins TRBV28 and TRBJ2-3, with 10 bases matching TRBD2. Trimming cost V 5 bases and J 3 bases; bases outside gene matches: 8. The germline gives CDR1 MDHEN, CDR2 SYDVKM. This CDR3 comprises 16 residues. CDR3 nucleotide sequence: TGTGCCAGCAGTCCGACTACTAGCGGGGTTACAGATACGCAGTATTTT. It encodes CASSPTTSGVTDTQYF.

V and J are TRBV11-3 and TRBJ1-1; TRBD1 agrees at 7 bases. The CDR3 sequence is 13 residues long. V shed 5 bases, J shed 5 bases, and the junction held 5 bases outside the gene matches. Germline CDR1 and CDR2: SGHNT and YENEEA. The DNA for the CDR3 is TGTGCCAGCAGCCAGGGGGTAGGGACTGAAGCTTTCTTT. Translating it yields CASSQGVGTEAFF.